The entry that follows covers one T cell receptor beta chain sequence. This sample was included in a study of sequential checkpoint blockade in melanoma. At the level of the study: First-line arms were nivolumab then ipilimumab, or the reverse, randomized 1:1.

Germline CDR1 is SGDLS and CDR2 is YYNGEE. The V segment lost 3 bases and the J segment 6 bases; nucleotides outside the gene matches: 5. The CDR3 consists of 14 residues. Specified treatment: randomized to nivolumab then ipilimumab (arm A) or the reverse (arm B). From thawed PBMCs, live CD3+CD8+ cells negative for CD19 and CD56 were sorted. Some clones are missing from TCRdb's copy, which holds only in-frame ones; the method was immunoSEQ multiplex PCR. The sample yields about 20,000 clones, 82% seen once. Material: CD8+ T cells sorted from blood (inferred from file names), obtained from a patient given nivolumab and ipilimumab in sequence. V usage is TRBV9 and J usage is TRBJ2-1; 8 nucleotides match TRBD1. This TCR derives from a human donor with melanoma. This CDR3 reads CASSGTGNPNEQFF. Written as DNA, the CDR3 is TGTGCCAGCAGCGGGACAGGGAACCCCAATGAGCAGTTCTTC.